The clone carrying this T cell receptor (beta chain) was observed a single time. The data belong to a study of blood T cell repertoires in COVID-19. Study details: Whether acute or convalescent, the COVID-19 samples came from the United States, Italy and Spain. T cells, B-cell-depleted T cells, or PBMCs provided the cDNA or gDNA that served as material.

The CDR3 spans 13 residues. The junction had 4 bases not matched to a gene; V was cut back by 4 bases and J by 3 bases. Germline V CDR1 and CDR2: SGHNT, YYREEE (reference sequence). TCRdb's table, derived via immunoSEQ multiplex PCR, lists solely in-frame clones and lacks some. The sample consists of roughly 210,000 clones, about 88% of them appearing once. Sequencing was carried out using peripheral blood. The TCR was taken from a man between 65 and 79 years old with acute or convalescent COVID-19. V is TRBV5-4 and J is TRBJ2-7; 7 bases agree with TRBD2. In DNA, the CDR3 is TGTGCCAGCAGCGCGGGACTATTCTACGAGCAGTACTTC. This gives the protein CASSAGLFYEQYF.